The clone carrying this T cell receptor beta chain was found a few times. Noted time point: baseline pretreatment blood. Described treatment: 15 Gy SBRT to primary tumor, nephrectomy 4 weeks later. The CDR3 runs to 13 residues. Trimming removed 3 bases from V and 4 bases from J, with 4 bases in between. Germline CDR1 is SNHLY and CDR2 is FYNNEI. This record belongs to a study of radiation and T cells in renal cell carcinoma. Method: immunoSEQ multiplex PCR; TCRdb's copy keeps in-frame clones and lacks some. The sample comprises about 150,000 clones, 88% of which are singletons, and roughly 4% rests with the top ten.

This TCR came from a woman in her sixties or seventies with renal cell carcinoma. This material consisted of blood, taken from a patient whose treatment included radiotherapy and nephrectomy. V and J are TRBV2 and TRBJ1-6; D gene unclear. The DNA for the CDR3 is TGTGCCAGCAGTGAGGGGTATAATTCACCCCTCCACTTT. Protein: CASSEGYNSPLHF.